These 32 T cell receptor beta chains originate from one sample sequenced in a study of shared clonotypes between healthy human individuals. The table came from immunoSEQ multiplex PCR; TCRdb's copy has only in-frame clones and leaves some out. The sample shows approximately 1.5 million clones, less than 99% of them seen only once. The sequenced material came from naive CD4+ T cells sorted from blood. Subset specified: CD45RA+ positively selected. The source is a man aged 25 to 40 in good health.

The chain recombines TRBV19 with TRBJ1-1; D unresolved. CDR1 is LNHDA, CDR2 SQIVND, per germline (reference sequence). The CDR3 sequence is 14 residues long. Trimming stripped 0 bases from V and 2 bases from J, with 7 bases between. The CDR3 coding sequence is TGTGCCAGTAGTATAGACTCAGTTAACACTGAAGCTTTCTTT. Protein sequence: CASSIDSVNTEAFF.

This chain uses TRBV18 with TRBJ2-5; 7 bases align to TRBD1. CDR1 KGHSH and CDR2 LQKENI come from the germline V gene. V shed 3 bases, J shed 3 bases, and the junction held 10 bases outside the gene matches. This CDR3 has 16 residues. The CDR3 coding sequence is TGTGCCAGCTCACCGAGAAGGACAACAGGGGAAGAGACCCAGTACTTC. Its translation: CASSPRRTTGEETQYF.

V is TRBV7-8 and J is TRBJ2-5, with unresolved D. The germline gives CDR1 SGHVS, CDR2 FQNEAQ. The CDR3 totals 15 residues. The V end was cut by 2 bases, the J end by 4 bases, with 14 bases between. Here the CDR3 DNA reads TGTGCCAGCAGCTTAACTGGCCGTACGGGAGAGACCCAGTACTTC. It encodes CASSLTGRTGETQYF. Together with reference TRBV7-8 and TRBJ2-5, the CDR3 gives the full variable domain: GAGVSQSPRYKVAKRGQDVALRCDPISGHVSLFWYQQALGQGPEFLTYFQNEAQLDKSGLPSDRFFAERPEGSVSTLKIQRTQQEDSAVYLCASSLTGRTGETQYFGPGTRLLVL.

Details on this clone: Other DNA variants within this sample encode the same CDR3. The chain carries TRBV18 and TRBJ2-3; D is ambiguous. Trimming took 6 bases from V and 2 from J, leaving 9 bases between them. The CDR3 covers 13 residues. Germline assignment: CDR1 KGHSH and CDR2 LQKENI. CDR3 in amino acids: CASSGSDTDTQYF. DNA for the CDR3: TGTGCCAGCTCTGGGTCAGACACAGATACGCAGTATTTT. Full variable domain (missing parts from reference TRBV18 and TRBJ2-3): NAGVMQNPRHLVRRRGQEARLRCSPMKGHSHVYWYRQLPEEGLKFMVYLQKENIIDESGMPKERFSAEFPKEGPSILRIQQVVRGDSAAYFCASSGSDTDTQYFGPGTRLTVL.

The rearrangement joins TRBV11-2 to TRBJ2-7; 9 bases agree with TRBD2. Germline CDR1 reads SGHAT; CDR2 reads FQNNGV. The length of the CDR3 is 14 residues. Unmatched junction bases numbered 5, after V lost 3 bases and J lost 5 bases. The CDR3: CASSLGQREDEQYF. As DNA, the CDR3 is TGTGCCAGCAGCTTGGGGCAGCGGGAGGACGAGCAGTACTTC. The entire variable domain, with the rest obtained from reference TRBV11-2 and TRBJ2-7, is as follows: EAGVAQSPRYKIIEKRQSVAFWCNPISGHATLYWYQQILGQGPKLLIQFQNNGVVDDSQLPKDRFSAERLKGVDSTLKIQPAKLEDSAVYLCASSLGQREDEQYFGPGTRLTVT.

The chain recombines TRBV29-1 with TRBJ1-1, with D hard to call. The V end lost 1 base, the J end lost 1 base, and 16 bases lay between the germline ends. Per the germline V gene, CDR1 is SQVTM and CDR2 is ANQGSEA. This CDR3 contains 16 residues. As DNA, the CDR3 is TGCAGCGTTGAAGCCTGGAAAGAGAACACGAACACTGAAGCTTTCTTT. This encodes CSVEAWKENTNTEAFF.

This chain links TRBV18 with TRBJ2-1; the match to TRBD2 covers 12 bases. The V gene's germline CDR1 is KGHSH and CDR2 LQKENI. The CDR3 loop spans 19 amino acids. After removal of 10 bases from V and 0 bases from J, the junction contained 16 bases not matched to a gene. CDR3 nucleotide sequence: TGTGCCAAGGGTTTAGCGGGGACTAGCGGGCCGAGCTCCTACAATGAGCAGTTCTTC. It encodes CAKGLAGTSGPSSYNEQFF. The whole variable domain, remainder taken from reference TRBV18 and TRBJ2-1, is NAGVMQNPRHLVRRRGQEARLRCSPMKGHSHVYWYRQLPEEGLKFMVYLQKENIIDESGMPKERFSAEFPKEGPSILRIQQVVRGDSAAYFCAKGLAGTSGPSSYNEQFFGPGTRLTVL.

The chain links TRBV18 to TRBJ2-5; no definite D call. The CDR3 has 13 residues. V was pared by 4 bases and J by 1 base, with 7 bases between. CDR1 and CDR2 (germline): KGHSH, LQKENI. Written as DNA, the CDR3 is TGTGCCAGCTCACTGACCATCCAAGAGACCCAGTACTTC. Its translation is CASSLTIQETQYF.

With respect to this clone: Other DNA sequences within the sample encode an identical CDR3. J is TRBJ1-5 and V is TRBV18; 10 positions match TRBD1. V was clipped by 4 bases and J by 5 bases; unmatched bases: 5. Germline CDR1 is KGHSH and CDR2 is LQKENI. CDR3 size: 15 residues. CDR3 region: CASSLDRGRDQPQHF. CDR3 in DNA: TGTGCCAGCTCACTTGACAGGGGGCGAGATCAGCCCCAGCATTTT.

CDR3 residues: CASSEREGNTIYF. CDR3 in DNA: TGTGCCAGCAGTGAACGTGAGGGAAACACCATATATTTT. The chain couples TRBV6-4 to TRBJ1-3; D ambiguous. V was cut by 3 bases and J by 4 bases, with 7 bases left in between. There are 13 residues in the CDR3. Germline CDR1 is MRHNA and CDR2 is SNTAGT.

This chain joins TRBV7-9 and TRBJ2-1; TRBD1 aligns across 7 bases. Germline V gives CDR1 SEHNR, CDR2 FQNEAQ (reference sequence). The CDR3 spans 14 residues. The V segment lost 5 bases and the J segment 8 bases; nucleotides outside the gene matches: 9. The CDR3 DNA is TGTGCCAGCAGCATGCGACAGGGATGGGATGAGCAGTTCTTC. This encodes CASSMRQGWDEQFF.

The chain employs TRBV18 and TRBJ2-5; 8 bases are a match to TRBD1. The CDR3 spans 15 residues. J was trimmed by 2 bases and V by 1 base; bases with no gene match: 3. Germline CDR1 is KGHSH and CDR2 is LQKENI. The CDR3 coding sequence is TGTGCCAGCTCACCACGGACAGGGATACAAGAGACCCAGTACTTC. Its translation is CASSPRTGIQETQYF.

V and J are TRBV14 and TRBJ1-2; TRBD1 is a possible D gene (6 bases). The germline CDR1 and CDR2 sequences are SGHDN and FVKESK. V dropped 0 bases and J dropped 3 bases, with 11 bases sitting between them. This CDR3 is 15 amino acids long. In DNA, the CDR3 is TGTGCCAGCAGCCAAGATCATGGGGGCTACTATGGCTACACCTTC. Protein: CASSQDHGGYYGYTF.

The sample holds one count of this clone. V gene TRBV7-8 combines with J gene TRBJ2-5, with 14 positions matching TRBD2. V was clipped by 1 base and J by 2 bases; unmatched bases: 6. The germline V gene has CDR1 SGHVS and CDR2 FQNEAQ. This CDR3 comprises 18 residues. The CDR3 sequence: CASSLVRRLAGGQETQYF. The CDR3 DNA follows: TGTGCCAGCAGCTTAGTTCGGCGACTAGCGGGAGGGCAAGAGACCCAGTACTTC.

The V and J genes are TRBV7-6 and TRBJ2-7; D possibly uses TRBD1 or TRBD2 (6 bases each). Trimming removed 1 base from V and 2 bases from J, with 15 bases in between. Germline-derived CDR1 and CDR2 are SGHVS and FNYEAQ. The CDR3 totals 16 residues. This chain's CDR3 is CASSLGGARVPYEQYF. The CDR3 DNA sequence: TGTGCCAGCAGCTTAGGGGGGGCCAGGGTACCCTACGAGCAGTACTTC.

The chain employs TRBV2 and TRBJ1-2, with unresolved D. The V and J ends lost 2 bases and 2 bases respectively, with 12 bases between them. CDR1 is SNHLY, CDR2 FYNNEI, per germline. CDR3 length: 15 residues. CDR3 DNA sequence: TGTGCCAGCAGTGAAACGAGAATACCGAACTATGGCTACACCTTC. This gives the protein CASSETRIPNYGYTF. The full variable domain, in which reference TRBV2 and TRBJ1-2 provide the parts outside the CDR3, is EPEVTQTPSHQVTQMGQEVILRCVPISNHLYFYWYRQILGQKVEFLVSFYNNEISEKSEIFDDQFSVERPDGSNFTLKIRSTKLEDSAMYFCASSETRIPNYGYTFGSGTRLTVV.

The chain links TRBV7-6 to TRBJ1-1; 8 positions agree with TRBD1. This CDR3 spans 14 amino acids. Germline CDR1 reads SGHVS; CDR2 reads FNYEAQ. V lost 0 bases, J lost 9 bases, and 6 bases stayed unmatched. Here the CDR3 reads CASSLAQGAIQAFF. The CDR3 DNA reads TGTGCCAGCAGCTTAGCGCAGGGGGCGATCCAAGCTTTCTTT.

The chain carries TRBV14 and TRBJ2-7; unclear D gene. This CDR3 has 14 amino acids. CDR1 is SGHDN and CDR2 is FVKESK in the germline V gene. V was shortened by 2 bases and J by 3 bases, with 11 bases between the two germline ends. The CDR3 bases are TGTGCCAGCAGCCAACGCGTGTCCTTCTACGAGCAGTACTTC. It specifies CASSQRVSFYEQYF.

The rearrangement joins TRBV11-2 to TRBJ1-2; a weak D match, TRBD1 (5 bases). Germline V gene lookup returns CDR1 SGHAT and CDR2 FQNNGV. This CDR3 has 14 amino acids. The V end lost 6 bases, the J end lost 8 bases, and 19 bases lay between the germline ends. The CDR3 sequence is CASSFSRDGSGYTF. CDR3 sequence (DNA): TGTGCCAGCAGTTTCAGCCGGGACGGTAGCGGCTACACCTTC.

As for this clone: Other DNA sequences from this sample encode an identical CDR3 as well. This chain connects TRBV11-1 to TRBJ2-3; D is possibly TRBD1 or TRBD2 (6 bases each). The CDR3 contains 14 residues. Germline assignment: CDR1 SGHAT and CDR2 FQDESV (reference sequence). V dropped 3 bases and J dropped 3 bases, with 10 bases sitting between them. The CDR3 region has the DNA TGTGCCAGCAGCTTGGGGGGCCGTACAGATACGCAGTATTTT. Amino acids: CASSLGGRTDTQYF.

V and J are TRBV19 and TRBJ2-7; maybe TRBD2 (6 bases). Trimming shortened V by 4 bases and J by 3 bases, and 13 bases separated the two germline ends. Germline V gives CDR1 LNHDA, CDR2 SQIVND (reference sequence). The CDR3 has 14 residues. The CDR3 sequence: CASSTSGTHYEQYF. CDR3 bases: TGTGCCAGTAGTACCTCCGGGACTCACTACGAGCAGTACTTC. Using reference TRBV19 and TRBJ2-7 for the parts outside the CDR3, the full variable domain is DGGITQSPKYLFRKEGQNVTLSCEQNLNHDAMYWYRQDPGQGLRLIYYSQIVNDFQKGDIAEGYSVSREKKESFPLTVTSAQKNPTAFYLCASSTSGTHYEQYFGPGTRLTVT.

This chain connects TRBV15 to TRBJ2-1; D is unclear. The CDR3 has 14 residues. V dropped 1 base and J dropped 10 bases, with 14 bases sitting between them. CDR1 is LNHNV and CDR2 is YYDKDF in the germline V gene (reference sequence). In nucleotides, the CDR3 is TGTGCCACCAGCAGAGTACTCAAGGCCGGGGAGCAGTTCTTC. It is translated as CATSRVLKAGEQFF. The full variable domain, rest sourced from reference TRBV15 and TRBJ2-1, is DAMVIQNPRYQVTQFGKPVTLSCSQTLNHNVMYWYQQKSSQAPKLLFHYYDKDFNNEADTPDNFQSRRPNTSFCFLDIRSPGLGDTAMYLCATSRVLKAGEQFFGPGTRLTVL.

V usage is TRBV5-1 and J usage is TRBJ2-3; TRBD1 matches at 12 bases. This CDR3 region has 16 residues. Germline CDR1 and CDR2: SGHRS and YFSETQ. With V trimmed by 4 bases and J by 4 bases, 7 bases remained unmatched. The CDR3 reads CASSRAGQGAADTQYF. The CDR3 region has the DNA TGCGCCAGCAGCCGCGCGGGACAGGGGGCCGCAGATACGCAGTATTTT.

This chain joins TRBV9 and TRBJ2-3, with TRBD2 matching over 9 bases. The germline CDR1 and CDR2 sequences are SGDLS and YYNGEE. With 0 bases clipped from V and 4 bases from J, the junction kept 6 bases outside the gene matches. The CDR3 is 16 residues long. Written as DNA, the CDR3 is TGTGCCAGCAGCGTAGTGGATAGCGGGAGTGCAGATACGCAGTATTTT. It translates to CASSVVDSGSADTQYF.

The genes are TRBV23-1 and TRBJ2-3; D not certain. TRBV23-1 is identified as an open reading frame with a role that is uncertain. The germline V and J ends were trimmed by 3 bases and 9 bases, with 10 bases remaining between them. The CDR3 sequence is 12 residues long. The CDR3 DNA sequence: TGCGCCAGCAGTCAGAGGAGCCTGACGCAGTATTTT. The encoded protein is CASSQRSLTQYF.

This clone was seen once. V usage is TRBV19 and J usage is TRBJ1-3; perhaps TRBD1 as D (6 bases). Trimming shortened V by 7 bases and J by 0 bases, and 13 bases separated the two germline ends. The CDR3 extends over 15 amino acids. Germline values: CDR1 LNHDA, CDR2 SQIVND (reference sequence). This CDR3 is CASTVRTASGNTIYF. The DNA for the CDR3 is TGTGCCAGTACCGTCAGGACAGCCTCTGGAAACACCATATATTTT. The full variable domain, in which reference TRBV19 and TRBJ1-3 provide the parts outside the CDR3, is DGGITQSPKYLFRKEGQNVTLSCEQNLNHDAMYWYRQDPGQGLRLIYYSQIVNDFQKGDIAEGYSVSREKKESFPLTVTSAQKNPTAFYLCASTVRTASGNTIYFGEGSWLTVV.

The rearrangement links TRBV7-2 to TRBJ1-2; D may be TRBD1 (5 bases). The CDR3 spans 14 residues. The germline V gene encodes CDR1 SGHTA and CDR2 FQGNSA. V was trimmed by 1 base and J by 2 bases, leaving 8 bases between them. CDR3 sequence (DNA): TGTGCCAGCAGCTTAGAAAGGGGAAACTATGGCTACACCTTC. This codes for CASSLERGNYGYTF. Variable domain in full (rest from reference TRBV7-2 and TRBJ1-2): GAGVSQSPSNKVTEKGKDVELRCDPISGHTALYWYRQSLGQGLEFLIYFQGNSAPDKSGLPSDRFSAERTGGSVSTLTIQRTQQEDSAVYLCASSLERGNYGYTFGSGTRLTVV.

V gene TRBV6-1 combines with J gene TRBJ1-5, with TRBD1 as a possible D gene (5 bases). Germline CDR1 MNHNS, CDR2 SASEGT. With 4 bases removed from V and 7 bases from J, the gap between germline ends came to 14 bases. CDR3 size: 14 residues. CDR3 nucleotide sequence: TGTGCCAGCAGTGTCAGGGAGGGAGCCCAGCCCCAGCATTTT. Translating gives CASSVREGAQPQHF.

This chain connects TRBV7-9 to TRBJ2-7; no reliable D call. V was pared by 2 bases and J by 4 bases, with 3 bases between. The CDR3 has 11 residues. The germline gives CDR1 SEHNR, CDR2 FQNEAQ (reference sequence). CDR3 loop: CASSLKYEQYF. The CDR3 nucleotides read TGTGCCAGCAGCTTAAAGTACGAGCAGTACTTC.

V is TRBV19 and J is TRBJ1-5; tentative D call: TRBD1 (5 bases). V lost 4 bases and J lost 2, with 12 bases in between. Germline assignment: CDR1 LNHDA and CDR2 SQIVND (reference sequence). The CDR3 is 15 residues long. The DNA for the CDR3 is TGTGCCAGTAGTACCTCCCCGGGGGGCAATCAGCCCCAGCATTTT. Amino acids: CASSTSPGGNQPQHF.

This clone was seen only once. The chain uses TRBV15 and TRBJ2-3, with TRBD2 matching 11 bases. The J segment lost 4 bases and the V segment lost 3 bases, leaving 6 bases of the junction unmatched. Germline V gene lookup returns CDR1 LNHNV and CDR2 YYDKDF (reference sequence). CDR3 length: 16 amino acids. In DNA, the CDR3 is TGTGCCACCAGCAGCAGACTAGCGGGGTGGTCAGATACGCAGTATTTT. Residues: CATSSRLAGWSDTQYF.

The CDR3 DNA follows: TGCGCCAGCAGTCAATACTCGGCGGGGACCTACAATGAGCAGTTCTTC. This gives the protein CASSQYSAGTYNEQFF. The V and J genes are TRBV23-1 and TRBJ2-1; D is perhaps TRBD2 (6 bases). TRBV23-1 is identified as an open reading frame with a role that is uncertain. V was cut by 1 base and J by 2 bases, with 12 bases left in between. The CDR3 loop spans 16 amino acids.